This paragraph reports one T cell receptor (beta chain). Its antigen is unidentified. CD8 cells classed as naive were CD45RO-negative and positively selected for CCR7, excluding terminally differentiated effector memory CD45RA+ cells. This sample was taken from a study of shared clonotypes between healthy human individuals. The study's findings and limits: Tissue TCR repertoires likely differ from these blood-only repertoires. The donor pool, a small one, limited the genetic and exposure-history diversity represented.

The assay was immunoSEQ multiplex PCR, and TCRdb's table has in-frame clones only and misses some. Of about 870,000 clones in the sample, roughly 92% were seen once. The CDR3 length is 13 residues. J gave up 4 bases and V 5 bases, and 5 bases lay outside the gene matches. Germline CDR1 and CDR2: MNHEY and SMNVEV (reference sequence). Sequenced sample: naive CD8+ T cells sorted from blood. The chain is built from TRBV27 and TRBJ2-7; TRBD2 matches 7 bases. The TCR comes from a man in his thirties or forties in good health. Written as DNA, the CDR3 is TGTGCCAGCAGTAGGGCGGGAGCTTACGAGCAGTACTTC. It specifies CASSRAGAYEQYF.